These T cell receptor beta chains were read from a single sample in a study of T cell responses to AZD1222 COVID-19 vaccine. Method: immunoSEQ multiplex PCR; TCRdb's copy keeps in-frame clones and lacks some. The sample contains 84,000 or so clones, under 95% of which appear only once. The specimen was peripheral blood, collected on day 0 of MenACWY control vaccination. The receptors come from an adult in good health. The CDR3 runs from the conserved cysteine through the conserved F or W. A D gene is named only where the DNA matches it firmly. Expanded clones are given a class, and other clones once, few, many or no size at all.

cdr3_aa: CASSLSGTGITDTQYF; cdr3_nt: TGTGCCAGCAGTTTAAGTGGGACAGGGATCACAGATACGCAGTATTTT; v_call: TRBV28; j_call: TRBJ2-3; clone_size: NA; d_call: TRBD1
cdr3_aa: CASSPQAYEQYF; cdr3_nt: TGCGCCAGCAGTCCACAGGCCTACGAGCAGTACTTC; v_call: TRBV10-2; j_call: TRBJ2-7; clone_size: NA; d_call: NA
cdr3_aa: CSAPLRTEAFF; cdr3_nt: TGCAGTGCCCCCCTGAGGACTGAAGCTTTCTTT; v_call: TRBV20-1; j_call: TRBJ1-1; clone_size: NA; d_call: NA
cdr3_aa: CASSPGPQDTGELFF; cdr3_nt: TGTGCCAGCTCGCCGGGACCGCAGGACACCGGGGAGCTGTTTTTT; v_call: TRBV18; j_call: TRBJ2-2; clone_size: NA; d_call: NA
cdr3_aa: CASSSGQETEAFF; cdr3_nt: TGTGCCAGCAGCTCAGGACAGGAGACTGAAGCTTTCTTT; v_call: TRBV7-2; j_call: TRBJ1-1; clone_size: NA; d_call: TRBD1
cdr3_aa: CASSLGEGYGYTF; cdr3_nt: TGTGCCAGCAGCTTGGGGGAGGGCTATGGCTACACCTTC; v_call: TRBV7-3; j_call: TRBJ1-2; clone_size: NA; d_call: NA
cdr3_aa: CASSLFGTSARELFF; cdr3_nt: TGTGCCAGCAGTTTATTTGGGACTAGCGCCCGGGAGCTGTTTTTT; v_call: TRBV28; j_call: TRBJ2-2; clone_size: NA; d_call: TRBD2
cdr3_aa: CASSITPPRGNTIYF; cdr3_nt: TGTGCCAGTAGTATTACCCCACCTCGTGGAAACACCATATATTTT; v_call: TRBV19; j_call: TRBJ1-3; clone_size: NA; d_call: NA
cdr3_aa: CASSPWTVWGNQPQHF; cdr3_nt: TGTGCCAGTAGTCCCTGGACAGTCTGGGGCAATCAGCCCCAGCATTTT; v_call: TRBV19; j_call: TRBJ1-5; clone_size: NA; d_call: NA
cdr3_aa: CASSPVGSGSSYNEQFF; cdr3_nt: TGTGCCAGCAGCCCCGTCGGCAGTGGTAGCTCCTACAATGAGCAGTTCTTC; v_call: TRBV6-2/TRBV6-3; j_call: TRBJ2-1; clone_size: NA; d_call: NA
cdr3_aa: CASSPTGGAQTQYF; cdr3_nt: TGTGCCAGCAGTCCAACCGGGGGGGCGCAGACCCAGTACTTC; v_call: TRBV6-2/TRBV6-3; j_call: TRBJ2-5; clone_size: NA; d_call: TRBD2
cdr3_aa: CATSRPDQPQHF; cdr3_nt: TGTGCCACCAGCAGGCCGGATCAGCCCCAGCATTTT; v_call: TRBV15; j_call: TRBJ1-5; clone_size: NA; d_call: NA
cdr3_aa: CASSIGDGGSYGYTF; cdr3_nt: TGTGCCAGTAGTATCGGGGACGGAGGATCCTATGGCTACACCTTC; v_call: TRBV19; j_call: TRBJ1-2; clone_size: once; d_call: NA
cdr3_aa: CASSIVAGPRNEQFF; cdr3_nt: TGTGCCAGTAGTATAGTAGCGGGGCCCCGCAATGAGCAGTTCTTC; v_call: TRBV19; j_call: TRBJ2-1; clone_size: NA; d_call: TRBD2
cdr3_aa: CASSELRDPVSETQYF; cdr3_nt: TGTGCCAGCAGTGAACTCCGGGACCCAGTTAGCGAGACCCAGTACTTC; v_call: TRBV2; j_call: TRBJ2-5; clone_size: once; d_call: NA
cdr3_aa: CATSRDNGVDETQYF; cdr3_nt: TGTGCCACCAGCAGAGATAATGGGGTGGACGAGACCCAGTACTTC; v_call: TRBV15; j_call: TRBJ2-5; clone_size: NA; d_call: NA
cdr3_aa: CASSDRGNGYTF; cdr3_nt: TGTGCCAGCAGCGACAGGGGCAATGGCTACACCTTC; v_call: TRBV7-9; j_call: TRBJ1-2; clone_size: NA; d_call: TRBD1
cdr3_aa: CASSTRLGSTDTQYF; cdr3_nt: TGTGCCAGCAGCACACGACTAGGGAGCACAGATACGCAGTATTTT; v_call: TRBV7-2; j_call: TRBJ2-3; clone_size: once; d_call: NA
cdr3_aa: CASSARDRGTGELFF; cdr3_nt: TGTGCCAGCAGCGCGCGGGACAGGGGTACCGGGGAGCTGTTTTTT; v_call: TRBV5-4; j_call: TRBJ2-2; clone_size: NA; d_call: TRBD1
cdr3_aa: CASSYRSEAFF; cdr3_nt: TGTGCCAGCAGTTACCGGTCAGAAGCTTTCTTT; v_call: TRBV6-2/TRBV6-3; j_call: TRBJ1-1; clone_size: NA; d_call: NA
cdr3_aa: CASSPSSQLAGGHAKTQYF; cdr3_nt: TGTGCCAGCAGCCCCTCGTCACAACTAGCGGGAGGACACGCGAAGACCCAGTACTTC; v_call: TRBV3-1/TRBV3-2; j_call: TRBJ2-5; clone_size: few; d_call: TRBD2
cdr3_aa: CASSYRQPADGYTF; cdr3_nt: TGCGCCAGCAGCTACCGACAGCCCGCGGATGGCTACACCTTC; v_call: TRBV5-1; j_call: TRBJ1-2; clone_size: NA; d_call: NA
cdr3_aa: CASSPRVRTGELFF; cdr3_nt: TGTGCCAGCAGTCCCAGGGTGAGGACCGGGGAGCTGTTTTTT; v_call: TRBV6-2/TRBV6-3; j_call: TRBJ2-2; clone_size: NA; d_call: NA
cdr3_aa: CALTGGDNSNQPQHF; cdr3_nt: TGTGCCCTTACTGGAGGGGACAATAGCAATCAGCCCCAGCATTTT; v_call: TRBV19; j_call: TRBJ1-5; clone_size: NA; d_call: NA
cdr3_aa: CASSLDYSEAFF; cdr3_nt: TGTGCCAGCAGCTTAGACTACAGTGAAGCTTTCTTT; v_call: TRBV7-9; j_call: TRBJ1-1; clone_size: NA; d_call: NA
cdr3_aa: CASSLVAGGNNQPQHF; cdr3_nt: TGTGCCAGCAGCTTAGTGGCAGGGGGTAATAATCAGCCCCAGCATTTT; v_call: TRBV7-2; j_call: TRBJ1-5; clone_size: once; d_call: TRBD1
cdr3_aa: CASSVATTGELFF; cdr3_nt: TGTGCCAGCAGCGTAGCTACGACCGGGGAGCTGTTTTTT; v_call: TRBV9; j_call: TRBJ2-2; clone_size: NA; d_call: NA
cdr3_aa: CASSLQSNTEAFF; cdr3_nt: TGCGCCAGCAGCTTGCAGTCGAACACTGAAGCTTTCTTT; v_call: TRBV5-1; j_call: TRBJ1-1; clone_size: NA; d_call: NA
cdr3_aa: CASSFGDRTYNEQFF; cdr3_nt: TGTGCCAGCAGTTTCGGGGACAGAACCTACAATGAGCAGTTCTTC; v_call: TRBV28; j_call: TRBJ2-1; clone_size: NA; d_call: TRBD1
cdr3_aa: CASRRGGQMNTEAFF; cdr3_nt: TGCGCCAGCAGGCGCGGGGGACAGATGAACACTGAAGCTTTCTTT; v_call: TRBV5-1; j_call: TRBJ1-1; clone_size: NA; d_call: TRBD1
cdr3_aa: CASSAGTGVSYEQYF; cdr3_nt: TGTGCCAGCTCGGCCGGGACAGGCGTCTCCTACGAGCAGTACTTC; v_call: TRBV18; j_call: TRBJ2-7; clone_size: NA; d_call: TRBD1
cdr3_aa: CASSSRGGQPQHF; cdr3_nt: TGTGCCAGCAGCTCCAGGGGGGGTCAGCCCCAGCATTTT; v_call: TRBV5-8; j_call: TRBJ1-5; clone_size: once; d_call: TRBD1
cdr3_aa: CASSAGLDEQYF; cdr3_nt: TGTGCCAGCAGCGCAGGGTTAGACGAGCAGTACTTC; v_call: TRBV7-9; j_call: TRBJ2-7; clone_size: once; d_call: NA
cdr3_aa: CASSRDRPDYEQYF; cdr3_nt: TGTGCCAGCAGTCGGGACAGACCGGACTACGAGCAGTACTTC; v_call: TRBV6-5; j_call: TRBJ2-7; clone_size: once; d_call: TRBD1
cdr3_aa: CASSPQHLNTEAFF; cdr3_nt: TGTGCCAGCTCACCACAGCACCTGAACACTGAAGCTTTCTTT; v_call: TRBV18; j_call: TRBJ1-1; clone_size: NA; d_call: NA
cdr3_aa: CASSPPGVRDTGELFF; cdr3_nt: TGTGCCAGCTCACCACCGGGGGTTCGTGACACCGGGGAGCTGTTTTTT; v_call: TRBV18; j_call: TRBJ2-2; clone_size: NA; d_call: NA
cdr3_aa: CASSLRSASGTNEQFF; cdr3_nt: TGTGCCAGCAGCTTACGGTCGGCTAGCGGGACCAATGAGCAGTTCTTC; v_call: TRBV7-2; j_call: TRBJ2-1; clone_size: NA; d_call: TRBD2
cdr3_aa: CASSPFPTLSGNSPLHF; cdr3_nt: TGTGCCAGCAGTCCGTTCCCGACTCTGAGCGGTAATTCACCCCTCCACTTT; v_call: TRBV27; j_call: TRBJ1-6; clone_size: NA; d_call: NA
cdr3_aa: CASSSGDRNTIYF; cdr3_nt: TGTGCCAGCAGTTCAGGGGACCGAAACACCATATATTTT; v_call: TRBV28; j_call: TRBJ1-3; clone_size: NA; d_call: NA